This T cell receptor beta chain derives from a study of T cells in tuberculosis. Study in general: A South African cohort included IGRA-negative adolescents, latently infected IGRA-positive adolescents and adults with active tuberculosis. The study's findings and limits: Active tuberculosis cases were adults; controls were adolescents. Classification accuracy was about 90% (AUROC over 0.85) with the GMM-specific repertoire.

Worth noting for this clone: Its antigen remains unidentified.

The germline CDR1 and CDR2 sequences are SNHLY and FYNNEI. The CDR3 loop spans 15 amino acids. V lost 6 bases and J lost 5, with 19 bases in between. Sequencing was performed with immunoSEQ multiplex PCR; in TCRdb, only in-frame clones are kept and a portion is missing. The table has about 20,000 clones, 75% to 90% seen once. The sequenced sample was PBMCs. The chain recombines TRBV2 with TRBJ1-1, with D uncertain. The sequence derives from a donor aged 10 to 29 with latent tuberculosis or without tuberculosis infection. CDR3 protein: CASSPPAEYWTEAFF. CDR3 bases: TGTGCCAGCAGCCCCCCCGCAGAATATTGGACTGAAGCTTTCTTT.